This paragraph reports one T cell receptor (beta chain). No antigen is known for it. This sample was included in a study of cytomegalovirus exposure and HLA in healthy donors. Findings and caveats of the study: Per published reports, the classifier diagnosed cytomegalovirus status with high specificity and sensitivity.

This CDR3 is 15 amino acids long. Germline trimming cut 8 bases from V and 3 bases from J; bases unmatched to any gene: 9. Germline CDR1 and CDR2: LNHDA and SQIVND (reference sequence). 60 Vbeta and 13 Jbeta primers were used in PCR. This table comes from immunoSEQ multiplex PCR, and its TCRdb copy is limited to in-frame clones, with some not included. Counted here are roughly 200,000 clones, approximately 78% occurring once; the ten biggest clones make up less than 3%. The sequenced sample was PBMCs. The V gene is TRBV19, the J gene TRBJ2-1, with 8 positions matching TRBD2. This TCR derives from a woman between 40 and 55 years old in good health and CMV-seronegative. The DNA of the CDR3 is TGTGCCAGTGCAAGTCGCGGGAGGAACTACAATGAGCAGTTCTTC. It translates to CASASRGRNYNEQFF.